The clone carrying this T cell receptor beta chain has a count of ten or more. Its antigen remains unknown. This entry is derived from a study of CD8 T cells in ankylosing spondylitis. Findings and limits, study-wide: Fewer than ten highly homologous variants made up a TCR beta motif, and this motif appeared characteristic of ankylosing spondylitis blood. Some of these motif variants have turned up before, in reports on reactive arthritis synovial fluid and blood.

MiXCR, applied by TCRdb to the 5' RACE reads, yields one record per CDR3 protein. The table has around 250,000 distinct CDR3 sequences, under 20% seen once. In germline, CDR1 is SEHNR, CDR2 FQNEAQ (reference sequence). The CDR3 totals 16 residues. V trimming: 1 base; J trimming: 1 base; junction bases outside the gene matches: 0. The V call is TRBV7-9, the J call TRBJ2-3, with 12 bases lining up with TRBD2. This receptor was taken from a male donor with ankylosing spondylitis or in good health (not recorded which). Specimen: blood, either unsorted or a sorted T cell fraction (not recorded which). This chain's CDR3 is CASSLGLAGGTDTQYF. CDR3 bases: TGTGCCAGCAGCTTAGGACTAGCGGGAGGCACAGATACGCAGTATTTT. Supplemented by reference TRBV7-9 and TRBJ2-3, the full variable domain reads DTGVSQNPRHKITKRGQNVTFRCDPISEHNRLYWYRQTLGQGPEFLTYFQNEAQLEKSRLLSDRFSAERPKGSFSTLEIQRTEQGDSAMYLCASSLGLAGGTDTQYFGPGTRLTVL.